What follows are 8 T cell receptor beta chains derived from one specimen sequenced in a study of blood T cell repertoires in COVID-19. Measured with immunoSEQ multiplex PCR; TCRdb has only the in-frame clones, and not every one. The sample shows about 68,000 clones, 89% of them seen only once. What was sequenced was peripheral blood. All receptors come from a man in his forties or fifties with active COVID-19.

The V and J genes are TRBV4-1 and TRBJ2-1, with D possibly TRBD2 on 8 matching bases. Trimming took off 0 bases at V and 2 bases at J, with 26 bases between the two ends. The germline CDR1 and CDR2 sequences are MGHRA and YSYEKL. The CDR3 sequence is 21 residues long. This CDR3 is CASSQDEGDRVSGLAYNEQFF. CDR3 DNA: TGCGCCAGCAGCCAAGATGAGGGAGACAGGGTTTCGGGACTAGCCTACAATGAGCAGTTCTTC.

J is TRBJ1-3 and V is TRBV18; D unclear. CDR3 length: 15 amino acids. CDR1 KGHSH and CDR2 LQKENI come from the germline V gene. The V and J ends lost 3 bases and 3 bases respectively, with 12 bases between them. CDR3 loop: CASSPEGGGGNTIYF. The DNA for the CDR3 is TGTGCCAGCTCACCCGAGGGCGGAGGTGGAAACACCATATATTTT. Together with reference TRBV18 and TRBJ1-3, the CDR3 gives the full variable domain: NAGVMQNPRHLVRRRGQEARLRCSPMKGHSHVYWYRQLPEEGLKFMVYLQKENIIDESGMPKERFSAEFPKEGPSILRIQQVVRGDSAAYFCASSPEGGGGNTIYFGEGSWLTVV.

The chain carries TRBV6-2 or TRBV6-3 and TRBJ1-5, with a possible D match to TRBD1 (6 bases). The V end lost 4 bases, the J end lost 6 bases, and 19 bases lay between the germline ends. Germline assignment: CDR1 MNHEY and CDR2 SVGEGT. CDR3 length equals 16 residues. CDR3 sequence: CASSFGSQGSGQPQHF. CDR3 DNA: TGTGCCAGCAGTTTCGGATCGCAGGGGAGCGGTCAGCCCCAGCATTTT.

J is TRBJ1-1 and V is TRBV25-1, with TRBD1 as a possible D gene (6 bases). The CDR3 sequence is 13 residues long. The V and J ends lost 5 bases and 4 bases respectively, with 11 bases between them. Per germline, CDR1 MGHDK and CDR2 SYGVNS. The CDR3 spells CASSRDISTEAFF. CDR3 DNA: TGTGCCAGCAGTAGGGACATTAGCACTGAAGCTTTCTTT.

This chain links TRBV5-4 with TRBJ2-7; D is possibly TRBD1 (7 bases). The CDR3 is made up of 16 amino acids. From germline, CDR1 is SGHNT and CDR2 YYREEE (reference sequence). V was cut by 5 bases and J by 6 bases, with 24 bases left in between. CDR3 sequence (DNA): TGTGCCAGCAGTAAGGGGGCAGCGGGTGGTCCCGTCGAGCAGTACTTC. Amino acids: CASSKGAAGGPVEQYF.

The chain uses TRBV9 and TRBJ1-1; D may be TRBD1 (5 bases). Germline V CDR1 and CDR2: SGDLS, YYNGEE. This CDR3 has 14 amino acids. The V gene lost 4 bases and the J gene lost 4 bases, with 14 bases spanning the gap. DNA for the CDR3: TGTGCCAGCAGCTCCAACTGGGGGGGCACTGAAGCTTTCTTT. The encoded protein is CASSSNWGGTEAFF.

V and J are TRBV5-1 and TRBJ2-3; possibly TRBD1 for D (6 bases). The CDR3 sequence is 15 residues long. The V and J ends lost 4 bases and 3 bases respectively, with 15 bases between them. Germline-derived CDR1 and CDR2 are SGHRS and YFSETQ. The CDR3: CASSRGGIVTDTQYF. The CDR3 DNA sequence: TGCGCCAGCAGCCGAGGGGGTATAGTAACAGATACGCAGTATTTT.

Note on this clone: Other DNA sequences of this sample code for an identical CDR3. The gene calls are TRBV9 and TRBJ2-5, with a possible D match to TRBD2 (5 bases). This CDR3 spans 14 amino acids. CDR1 is SGDLS, CDR2 YYNGEE, per germline. V lost 0 bases and J 1 base, leaving 7 bases between the germline ends. DNA of the CDR3: TGTGCCAGCAGCGTAGGGACTTCCCAAGAGACCCAGTACTTC. This sequence encodes CASSVGTSQETQYF. Together with reference TRBV9 and TRBJ2-5, the CDR3 gives the full variable domain: DSGVTQTPKHLITATGQRVTLRCSPRSGDLSVYWYQQSLDQGLQFLIQYYNGEERAKGNILERFSAQQFPDLHSELNLSSLELGDSALYFCASSVGTSQETQYFGPGTRLLVL.